A selection of T cell receptor beta chains follows, all from one sample in a study of cytomegalovirus exposure and HLA in healthy donors. The assay was immunoSEQ multiplex PCR, and TCRdb's table has in-frame clones only and misses some. The data show about 160,000 clones, with about 76% seen just once and about 1.9% held by the top ten. Sequenced sample: PBMCs. These receptors originate from a female donor in good health and CMV-seronegative. The CDR3 runs from the conserved cysteine through the conserved F or W. A D gene is named only where the DNA matches it firmly. Only part of the rows carry a size: once, few, many, or a class if the clone is expanded.

D	J	size	V	DNA	CDR3
NA	TRBJ2-7	once	TRBV5-6	TGTGCCAGCAGCTACCAGCAGGGATCGGACGAGCAGTACTTC	CASSYQQGSDEQYF
NA	TRBJ1-2	NA	TRBV5-6	TGTGCCAGCAGCCCGAGCCGGACAGTAGCTAACTATGGCTACACCTTC	CASSPSRTVANYGYTF
NA	TRBJ1-2	NA	TRBV7-2	TGTGCCAGCAGCTTAAGGTCTGGGGGCCCAAACTATGGCTACACCTTC	CASSLRSGGPNYGYTF
TRBD1	TRBJ2-7	NA	TRBV5-4	TGTGCCAGCAGCATAGGACAGGGGGTCGGCTCCTACGAGCAGTACTTC	CASSIGQGVGSYEQYF
NA	TRBJ2-5	NA	TRBV2	TGTGCCAGCAGTCCCGTCCTGAACGGGGAGACCCAGTACTTC	CASSPVLNGETQYF
NA	TRBJ2-3	NA	TRBV30	TGTGCCTGGGGTCTAGCCGCCTCCCTCACAGATACGCAGTATTTT	CAWGLAASLTDTQYF
TRBD1	TRBJ2-6	once	TRBV5-1	TGCGCCAGCAGCTTGGGGACAGGGTCCTCTGGGGCCAACGTCCTGACTTTC	CASSLGTGSSGANVLTF
TRBD1	TRBJ2-2	NA	TRBV11-3	TGTGCCAGCAGCTTGGCAGGGGGCGCGAACACCGGGGAGCTGTTTTTT	CASSLAGGANTGELFF
TRBD2	TRBJ2-7	NA	TRBV5-4	TGTGCCAGCAGCTCCCAGACTAGCGGGAGTCACTACGAGCAGTACTTC	CASSSQTSGSHYEQYF
TRBD2	TRBJ2-2	NA	TRBV11-2	TGTGCCAGCAGCCCAAGACTAGCGGGAGCAGCCGGGGAGCTGTTTTTT	CASSPRLAGAAGELFF
TRBD2	TRBJ2-1	once	TRBV5-1	TGCGCCAGCAGCTTGGGCGCGGGAGGTGTCAATGAGCAGTTCTTC	CASSLGAGGVNEQFF
TRBD1	TRBJ1-4	NA	TRBV5-1	TGCGCCAGCAGCTTGGCCGGGACAGGGGATGAAAAACTGTTTTTT	CASSLAGTGDEKLFF
NA	TRBJ1-3	NA	TRBV10-3	TGTGCCATCAGGGACATTCCTGGAAACACCATATATTTT	CAIRDIPGNTIYF
TRBD2	TRBJ2-4	NA	TRBV4-1	TGCGCCAGCAGCCAAGCGGGGGGGCAGAGGGGCATTCAGTACTTC	CASSQAGGQRGIQYF
NA	TRBJ2-1	few	TRBV19	TGTGCCAGTAGTATTGGGGGACTGTACAATGAGCAGTTCTTC	CASSIGGLYNEQFF
NA	TRBJ2-6	NA	TRBV5-1	TGCGCCAGCAATACCGCGATCTCTGGGGCCAACGTCCTGACTTTC	CASNTAISGANVLTF
TRBD2	TRBJ2-7	NA	TRBV6-5	TGTGCCAGCAGCCGACTAGCGGGAATATCCTACGAGCAGTACTTC	CASSRLAGISYEQYF
TRBD2	TRBJ2-3	NA	TRBV9	TGTGCCAGCAGCGTAGGCGCTAGCGGGGGGGCCAGGGATACGCAGTATTTT	CASSVGASGGARDTQYF
TRBD1	TRBJ2-5	NA	TRBV7-3	TGTGCCAGCAGCCGGGACAGGGGGGATGAGACCCAGTACTTC	CASSRDRGDETQYF
NA	TRBJ1-1	NA	TRBV6-5	TGTGCCAGCAGCCGGTTGAGGAACACTGAAGCTTTCTTT	CASSRLRNTEAFF
TRBD2	TRBJ2-4	NA	TRBV18	TGTGCCAGCTCACCTCCGGGACTAGAGGTGTTGGCGTACTTC	CASSPPGLEVLAYF
NA	TRBJ2-3	few	TRBV25-1	TGTGCCAGCAGTCAACCCCGCGGGGCCGGCACAGATACGCAGTATTTT	CASSQPRGAGTDTQYF
NA	TRBJ1-2	NA	TRBV5-4	TGTGCCAGCAGCCCGAAAGGGGACTATGGCTACACCTTC	CASSPKGDYGYTF
NA	TRBJ1-1	NA	TRBV28	TGTGCCAGCAGTTCAACCCCAGACTACACTGAAGCTTTCTTT	CASSSTPDYTEAFF
TRBD1	TRBJ1-6	NA	TRBV5-1	TGCGCCAGCAGCAACGGACAGGATAATTCACCCCTCCACTTT	CASSNGQDNSPLHF
TRBD1	TRBJ1-1	NA	TRBV7-9	TGTGCCAGCAGCTTGTTCCCCGGGACAGGGAGGTCAAACACTGAAGCTTTCTTT	CASSLFPGTGRSNTEAFF
NA	TRBJ2-2	NA	TRBV10-3	TGTGCCATCAACGGAGCCGACGGGGAGCTGTTTTTT	CAINGADGELFF
NA	TRBJ1-5	NA	TRBV10-3	TGTGCCATCAGTGGTCCAGATCAGCCCCAGCATTTT	CAISGPDQPQHF
NA	TRBJ2-7	few	TRBV5-8	TGTGCCAGCAGCTCCCCCCGGTACTACGAGCAGTACTTC	CASSSPRYYEQYF
TRBD2	TRBJ2-3	NA	TRBV27	TGTGCCAGCAGTTTAAGCGGGAGCATTGAAGATACGCAGTATTTT	CASSLSGSIEDTQYF
NA	TRBJ1-4	NA	TRBV30	TGTGCCTGGGGCCCGAGGATTGCAACTAATGAAAAACTGTTTTTT	CAWGPRIATNEKLFF
TRBD1	TRBJ1-1	NA	TRBV5-4	TGTGCCAGCAGCCTAAGGGACAGCCCGAACACTGAGGCTTTCTTT	CASSLRDSPNTEAFF
TRBD2	TRBJ2-7	NA	TRBV4-2	TGTGCCAGCAGCCAAGATCTTAGACTAGCGGGAGAAGCGGGCGAGCAGTACTTC	CASSQDLRLAGEAGEQYF
TRBD2	TRBJ2-1	NA	TRBV6-1	TGTGCCAGCAGTGAATTATGGCGGGGGAGCCTTTCCGAGCAGTTCTTC	CASSELWRGSLSEQFF
NA	TRBJ2-3	NA	TRBV30	TGTGCCTGGAGTCAGGGGCCGGCAGATACGCAGTATTTT	CAWSQGPADTQYF
NA	TRBJ2-5	NA	TRBV7-7	TGTGCCAGCAGCCCATATCAGGGATTCGTGGAAGAGACCCAGTACTTC	CASSPYQGFVEETQYF
NA	TRBJ1-2	once	TRBV15	TGTGCTACCAGTCTCCCAGGGGTTAACTATGGCTACACCTTC	CATSLPGVNYGYTF
TRBD1	TRBJ2-5	NA	TRBV9	TGTGCCAGCAGCGGTGACAGGGGGCACCAAGAGACCCAGTACTTC	CASSGDRGHQETQYF
TRBD2	TRBJ2-3	few	TRBV30	TGTGCCTGGAGTATGGGACTAGCGTTAGATTCAGATACGCAGTATTTT	CAWSMGLALDSDTQYF
TRBD1	TRBJ2-5	NA	TRBV29-1	TGCAGCGTTGACGGACAGGGGATGGAGACCCAGTACTTC	CSVDGQGMETQYF
TRBD1	TRBJ1-2	once	TRBV12-5	TGTGCTAGTGGTCTAGCAGGGGGCTCTGACGGCTACACCTTC	CASGLAGGSDGYTF
NA	TRBJ2-6	NA	TRBV7-9	TGTGCCAGCAGCTTAGTCGGCAACGTCCTGACTTTC	CASSLVGNVLTF
NA	TRBJ2-1	NA	TRBV7-9	TGTGCCAGCAGCTTACAGAGGCAGGGCGACAATGAGCAGTTCTTC	CASSLQRQGDNEQFF
NA	TRBJ2-5	few	TRBV18	TGTGCCAGCTCACCACCATGGTCTACCGCGTCGGAGACCCAGTACTTC	CASSPPWSTASETQYF
NA	TRBJ1-1	once	TRBV30	TGTGCCTGGCTTCCAGGGTGGAACACTGAAGCTTTCTTT	CAWLPGWNTEAFF
NA	TRBJ2-3	NA	TRBV7-3	TGTGCCAGCAGCTTGCGGTCTGACTACACAGATACGCAGTATTTT	CASSLRSDYTDTQYF
NA	TRBJ1-1	NA	TRBV19	TGTGCCAGTAGGAGGCCACCGGAGAACACTGAAGCTTTCTTT	CASRRPPENTEAFF
NA	TRBJ1-1	few	TRBV7-9	TGTGCCAGCAGCTCGGACAGCATGAACACTGAAGCTTTCTTT	CASSSDSMNTEAFF
NA	TRBJ2-6	NA	TRBV27	TGTGCCAGCAGTTCAACCCGCCCAGGGCCGGCCTCTGGGGCCAACGTCCTGACTTTC	CASSSTRPGPASGANVLTF
NA	TRBJ2-1	NA	TRBV9	TGTGCCAGCAGCGAAGGGGGGGCCCATATCAATGAGCAGTTCTTC	CASSEGGAHINEQFF
TRBD1	TRBJ1-1	NA	TRBV5-1	TGCGCCAGCCGGCAGGGGGCGCGTGATAACACTGAAGCTTTCTTT	CASRQGARDNTEAFF
TRBD2	TRBJ2-1	few	TRBV7-9	TGTGCCAGCAGCGACGAGCGGGGAGGACCCAATGAGCAGTTCTTC	CASSDERGGPNEQFF
TRBD1	TRBJ1-3	once	TRBV28	TGTGCCAGCAGTCCCGGGACAGGGGGCTGGCGAAACACCATATATTTT	CASSPGTGGWRNTIYF
NA	TRBJ2-6	few	TRBV10-2	TGCGCCAGCAGTCCATACAGGGCTGGGGCCAACGTCCTGACTTTC	CASSPYRAGANVLTF
NA	TRBJ1-5	NA	TRBV10-3	TGTGCCACCTCGGAGTATAGCAATCAGCCCCAGCATTTT	CATSEYSNQPQHF
NA	TRBJ1-1	once	TRBV9	TGTGCCAGCAGCGTAGAAGGCAGGGAAACTGAAGCTTTCTTT	CASSVEGRETEAFF
NA	TRBJ2-7	NA	TRBV20-1	TGCAGTGCTAGCCAGGGGTACGAGCAGTACTTC	CSASQGYEQYF
TRBD1	TRBJ1-1	NA	TRBV30	TGTGCCTGGAGTGCCCAGACAGGGAGGAACACTGAAGCTTTCTTT	CAWSAQTGRNTEAFF